These T cell receptor beta chains were read from a single sample in a study of T cell repertoires in cytomegalovirus infection. Their specific antigens are unknown. TCRdb independently ran MiXCR on the reads; one entry per CDR3 protein. This sample has about 310,000 distinct CDR3 sequences; 20% to 25% occur once, and the top ten carry about 14%. The sample was cultured PBMCs, taken from culture after CMV antigen stimulation. The receptors shown here come from a human donor in good health (CMV status not recorded). Some clones in this sample may be carry-over from other donors' samples. The CDR3 runs from the conserved cysteine through the conserved F or W.

>16|TRBJ1-1|TRBV5-4
CASSLGDRGLNTEAFF
>14|TRBJ1-3|TRBV7-2
CASRAPQDGNTIYF
>16|TRBJ1-2|TRBV2
CASSEEVARWNYGYTF
>16|TRBJ2-1|TRBV4-3
CASSQWGTSGTGEQFF
>15|TRBJ2-3|TRBV29-1
CSVEGGSYPTDTQYF
>15|NA|TRBV4-1
CASSQEVVLAVTQHF
>12|TRBJ1-5|TRBV6-2/TRBV6-3
CASSPRYQPQHF
>13|TRBJ2-2|TRBV18
CASSPPFIGELFF
>16|TRBJ2-1|TRBV14
CASSRGTGLSYNEQFF
>17|TRBJ2-2|TRBV4-1
CASIKRHPRQGVGELFF
>15|TRBJ1-3|TRBV19
CASSTGPFSGNTIYF
>15|TRBJ1-5|TRBV27
CASSLVQGAHQPQHF
>15|TRBJ2-7|TRBV20-1
CSARDLLAGDYEQYF
>13|TRBJ2-7|TRBV18
CASSPGLDSEQYF
>13|TRBJ1-5|TRBV7-8
CASSSQGWQPQHF
>15|TRBJ1-2|TRBV6-2/TRBV6-3
CASSSSRQVWDGYTF
>13|TRBJ2-5|TRBV10-3
CAIGLAGDETQYF
>14|TRBJ2-7|TRBV12-3/TRBV12-4
CASSFNGGAYEQYF
>13|TRBJ2-3|TRBV7-9
CASSRLAGDTQYF
>15|TRBJ2-1|TRBV7-3
CASSSLGLADNEQFF
>18|TRBJ2-7|TRBV6-5
CASSYSPGSGRNSYEQYF
>16|TRBJ1-4|TRBV4-2
CASRITTGTANEKLFF
>16|TRBJ2-4|TRBV28
CASSLGQTSTKNIQYF
>14|TRBJ2-3|TRBV10-3
CAIAAGVSTDTQYF
>18|TRBJ2-1|TRBV10-3
CAISEPHFGRLSYNEQFF
>19|TRBJ2-6|TRBV4-1
CASSLSPGARILGANVLTF
>13|TRBJ1-2|TRBV7-2
CASRRQGPGGYTF
>13|TRBJ2-2|TRBV7-2
CASSLKNTGELFF
>14|TRBJ2-7|TRBV4-1
CASSQDVGSYEQYF
>13|TRBJ1-2|TRBV12-3/TRBV12-4
CASSLTGSDGYTF
>12|TRBJ1-2|TRBV7-8
CASSPINYGYTF
>11|TRBJ1-2|TRBV29-1
CSVSQGGGYTF
>16|TRBJ2-2|TRBV7-6
CASSPLAGTNTGELFF
>11|TRBJ1-3|TRBV12-3/TRBV12-4
CASSLRDTIYF
>12|TRBJ2-3|TRBV19
CASSRSPDTQYF
>14|TRBJ1-3|TRBV15
CATSSRVAGNTIYF
>12|TRBJ1-3|TRBV29-1
CSVRDSGNTIYF
>15|TRBJ2-7|TRBV7-2
CASSSPGLPSYEQYF
>18|TRBJ2-1|TRBV6-5
CASSYSRVSGSMENEQFF
>15|TRBJ2-3|TRBV12-3/TRBV12-4
CASSLVTSAADTQYF
>15|TRBJ2-1|TRBV7-2
CASSLTSGSGNEQFF
>15|TRBJ1-1|TRBV12-3/TRBV12-4
CASSFGGQGDTEAFF
>15|TRBJ2-1|TRBV7-2
CASSFSKSSYNEQFF
>16|TRBJ2-6|TRBV5-1
CASSFSGATGANVLTF
>12|TRBJ2-1|TRBV11-2
CASRSGIHEQFF
>15|TRBJ2-3|TRBV6-2/TRBV6-3
CASSYSRTRPDTQYF
>11|TRBJ2-3|TRBV19
CASVSGYTQYF
>12|TRBJ1-1|TRBV19
CATSTGKTEAFF
>14|TRBJ2-7|TRBV28
CASSTSGRGYEQYF
>14|TRBJ2-1|TRBV30
CAWSAPDLNNEQFF
>15|TRBJ2-1|TRBV20-1
CSARDDESSYNEQFF
>12|TRBJ2-1|TRBV7-2
CASSLAWDEQFF
>15|TRBJ1-5|TRBV19
CASKNRGPYNQPQHF
>17|TRBJ2-6|TRBV4-3
CASSQGLFVSGANVLTF
>13|TRBJ1-1|TRBV7-2
CASSFTGTLEAFF
>15|TRBJ2-7|TRBV7-2
CASSFGLTSSYEQYF
>15|TRBJ1-2|TRBV6-2/TRBV6-3
CASRPSGTLNYGYTF
>12|TRBJ1-2|TRBV19
CASSSPGHGYTF
>16|TRBJ1-4|TRBV7-9
CASSLAMGVAVEKLFF
>15|TRBJ1-4|TRBV11-2
CASSPKQGLTEKLFF